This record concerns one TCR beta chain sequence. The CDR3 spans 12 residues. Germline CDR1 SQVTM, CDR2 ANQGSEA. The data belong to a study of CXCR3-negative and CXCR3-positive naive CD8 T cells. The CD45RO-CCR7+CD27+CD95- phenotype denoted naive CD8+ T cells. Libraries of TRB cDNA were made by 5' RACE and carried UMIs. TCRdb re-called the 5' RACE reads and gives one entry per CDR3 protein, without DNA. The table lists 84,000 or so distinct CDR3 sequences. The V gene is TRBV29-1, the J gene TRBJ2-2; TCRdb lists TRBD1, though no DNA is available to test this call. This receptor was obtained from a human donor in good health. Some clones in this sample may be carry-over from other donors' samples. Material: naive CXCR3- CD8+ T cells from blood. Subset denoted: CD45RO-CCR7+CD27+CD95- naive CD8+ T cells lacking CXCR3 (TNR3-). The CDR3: CSVEGATGELFF.